These 20 T cell receptor beta chains were sequenced from one sample in a study of cytomegalovirus exposure and HLA in healthy donors. The PCR employed 60 Vbeta primers together with 13 Jbeta primers. The repertoire was sequenced with immunoSEQ multiplex PCR; TCRdb's copy has only in-frame clones and lacks some. The data show 150,000 to 200,000 clones, with around 80% seen just once and under 6% held by the top ten. Sequencing used PBMCs. Source of these receptors: a woman aged 45-65 years in good health and CMV-seropositive.

V gene TRBV28 combines with J gene TRBJ2-7; 9 bases fit TRBD2. Germline assignment: CDR1 MDHEN and CDR2 SYDVKM. The CDR3 covers 13 residues. The trim removed 10 bases at V and 2 bases at J, leaving 6 bases unmatched. The CDR3 region is CATGLAQTYEQYF. CDR3 nucleotides: TGTGCCACCGGACTAGCGCAGACCTACGAGCAGTACTTC.

This chain connects TRBV6-5 to TRBJ2-1, with 10 bases matching TRBD2. This CDR3 is built from 16 residues. CDR1 and CDR2 (germline): MNHEY, SVGAGI. With V trimmed by 3 bases and J by 7 bases, 9 bases remained unmatched. Here the CDR3 reads CASSYGSGGARNEQFF. The CDR3, as DNA: TGTGCCAGCAGTTATGGGAGCGGGGGGGCGAGGAATGAGCAGTTCTTC.

The genes are TRBV7-3 and TRBJ2-5, with a possible D match to TRBD2 (5 bases). Gene TRBJ2-7 matches the end of the DNA better, so the J call may be wrong. The V gene's germline CDR1 is SGHTA and CDR2 FQGTGA. The CDR3 covers 14 residues. CDR3 in DNA: TGTGCCAGCAGCTTAACTGGGAGCTCCTACGAGCAGTACTTC. The encoded protein is CASSLTGSSYEQYF.

This sequence joins TRBV5-8 and TRBJ1-1; D gene ambiguous. The CDR3 runs 14 residues. The V end was cut by 4 bases, the J end by 1 base, with 11 bases between. Germline CDR1 SGHTS, CDR2 YDEGEE. CDR3 region: CASSLYGGNTEAFF. The CDR3, as DNA: TGTGCCAGCAGCCTATACGGCGGGAACACTGAAGCTTTCTTT.

This clone has a handful of counts. The rearrangement joins TRBV6-5 to TRBJ2-1; TRBD2 agrees at 12 bases. V gave up 6 bases and J gave up 7 bases; unmatched junction bases: 4. The CDR3 sequence is 14 residues long. Germline CDR1 and CDR2: MNHEY and SVGAGI. DNA for the CDR3: TGTGCCAGCAGCACCGGGACTAGCGGGAATGAGCAGTTCTTC. Translating gives CASSTGTSGNEQFF.

V and J are TRBV23-1 and TRBJ2-6; D possibly corresponds to TRBD2 (6 bases). TRBV23-1 is classed as an ORF, of uncertain function. Deletions cut 0 bases from V and 0 bases from J, with 27 bases between. The CDR3 consists of 23 residues. The CDR3 protein is CASSQSSCAGWMRESSGANVLTF. The CDR3 DNA reads as TGCGCCAGCAGTCAATCCAGTTGCGCGGGGTGGATGAGAGAAAGCTCTGGGGCCAACGTCCTGACTTTC.

The chain recombines TRBV18 with TRBJ2-6; D not certain. The CDR3 has 13 amino acids. Trimming shortened V by 3 bases and J by 4 bases, and 4 bases separated the two germline ends. CDR1 and CDR2 (germline): KGHSH, LQKENI. CDR3 region: CASSPSGANVLTF. In DNA, the CDR3 is TGTGCCAGCTCACCGTCAGGGGCCAACGTCCTGACTTTC.

The chain has TRBV28 and TRBJ2-4, with TRBD1 as a possible D gene (6 bases). Germline V CDR1 and CDR2: MDHEN, SYDVKM. The CDR3 covers 16 residues. V was trimmed by 4 bases and J by 7 bases, leaving 20 bases between them. For the CDR3, the DNA is TGTGCCAGCAGTTCCCCCGCCCCGGGACAAGTGAACATTCAGTACTTC. It translates to CASSSPAPGQVNIQYF.

The rearrangement links TRBV7-2 to TRBJ1-2; D unclear. Germline V lookup: CDR1 SGHTA, CDR2 FQGNSA. The germline V and J ends were trimmed by 10 bases and 5 bases, with 14 bases remaining between them. CDR3 length: 12 amino acids. This CDR3 reads CAIPARRYGYTF. CDR3 sequence (DNA): TGTGCCATCCCTGCGAGGAGATATGGCTACACCTTC.

The chain combines TRBV6-1 with TRBJ2-3; TRBD1 aligns across 10 bases. Looked up from germline, CDR1 is MNHNS and CDR2 is SASEGT. V was pared by 1 base and J by 3 bases, with 7 bases of the junction left unmatched. This CDR3 is 17 amino acids long. This CDR3 is CASSEGFMGQGTDTQYF. In DNA form, the CDR3 reads TGTGCCAGCAGTGAAGGGTTTATGGGACAGGGGACAGATACGCAGTATTTT.

The chain recombines TRBV6-5 with TRBJ1-1; TRBD1 aligns across 7 bases. The junction had 14 bases not matched to a gene; V was cut back by 7 bases and J by 9 bases. CDR3 length: 14 residues. The germline V gene has CDR1 MNHEY and CDR2 SVGAGI. The CDR3 reads CASTHSVGDSKAFF. The DNA of the CDR3 is TGTGCCAGCACCCATTCCGTAGGGGACAGTAAAGCTTTCTTT.

The chain carries TRBV10-3 and TRBJ2-7; 10 nucleotides match TRBD2. This CDR3 spans 14 amino acids. Looked up from germline, CDR1 is ENHRY and CDR2 is SYGVKD. V was pared by 7 bases and J by 2 bases, with 5 bases of the junction left unmatched. The CDR3 loop is CAITPSGRAYEQYF. Written as DNA, the CDR3 is TGTGCCATCACCCCCAGCGGGAGGGCCTACGAGCAGTACTTC.

The rearrangement links TRBV5-4 to TRBJ2-2, with D perhaps matching TRBD1 (5 bases). The CDR3 loop spans 13 amino acids. V shed 1 base and J shed 6 bases, with 7 bases lying between them. The germline CDR1 and CDR2 sequences are SGHNT and YYREEE (reference sequence). DNA for the CDR3: TGTGCCAGCAGCTTGATAGGGGCCGGGGAGCTGTTTTTT. It is translated as CASSLIGAGELFF.

The rearrangement links TRBV6-1 to TRBJ1-4; D perhaps matches TRBD1 (5 bases). Germline loops: CDR1 MNHNS, CDR2 SASEGT. V shed 4 bases and J shed 3 bases, with 12 bases lying between them. CDR3 length: 15 residues. The CDR3 sequence is CASSGVGAANEKLFF. The CDR3 DNA is TGTGCCAGCAGTGGGGTTGGGGCAGCTAATGAAAAACTGTTTTTT.

The chain employs TRBV5-1 and TRBJ2-3; 11 bases fit TRBD2. CDR1 and CDR2 (germline): SGHRS, YFSETQ. The CDR3 spans 17 residues. V trimming: 1 base; J trimming: 4 bases; junction bases outside the gene matches: 8. The CDR3 DNA is TGCGCCAGCAGCTTGCGTAGCGGGGGGGTTGCATCAGATACGCAGTATTTT. This codes for CASSLRSGGVASDTQYF.

This clone appeared a few times. V usage is TRBV27 and J usage is TRBJ2-7, with 8 nucleotides matching TRBD2. Germline assignment: CDR1 MNHEY and CDR2 SMNVEV (reference sequence). Trimming at V came to 5 bases and at J to 2 bases, leaving 14 bases not matched to a gene. The CDR3 spans 17 residues. CDR3 loop: CASSTIYVSGMAYEQYF. As DNA, the CDR3 is TGTGCCAGCAGTACTATATATGTTAGCGGGATGGCCTACGAGCAGTACTTC.

The chain combines TRBV6-1 with TRBJ1-3; unclear D gene. CDR3 length equals 17 residues. The V end was cut by 4 bases, the J end by 0 bases, with 16 bases between. Germline lookup yields CDR1 MNHNS and CDR2 SASEGT. The CDR3, as DNA: TGTGCCAGCAGTGGTACCCCTTTCCAGATCTCTGGAAACACCATATATTTT. It is translated as CASSGTPFQISGNTIYF.

V usage is TRBV29-1 and J usage is TRBJ1-2; 7 positions agree with TRBD1. The CDR3 contains 12 residues. CDR1 and CDR2 from the germline V gene are SQVTM and ANQGSEA. After removal of 7 bases from V and 3 bases from J, the junction contained 5 bases not matched to a gene. The CDR3 region is CSAGQAYYGYTF. Written as DNA, the CDR3 is TGCAGCGCCGGACAGGCTTACTATGGCTACACCTTC.

The chain has TRBV7-9 and TRBJ1-5, with D hard to call. The CDR3 contains 12 residues. Germline V gene data show CDR1 as SEHNR and CDR2 as FQNEAQ (reference sequence). Trimming pared 5 bases from V and 5 bases from J, leaving 7 bases between. The CDR3 is CASSPGDQPQHF. Here the CDR3 DNA reads TGTGCCAGCAGCCCAGGCGATCAGCCCCAGCATTTT.

The chain recombines TRBV14 with TRBJ2-3, with 7 bases fitting TRBD2. This CDR3 is 14 amino acids long. Germline-derived CDR1 and CDR2 are SGHDN and FVKESK. V shed 4 bases and J 8 bases; nucleotides not matched to a gene: 9. This CDR3 is CASSPQGPGGTQYF. The CDR3 nucleotides read TGTGCCAGCAGCCCCCAGGGCCCGGGGGGTACGCAGTATTTT.